This TCR beta chain was captured in a study of Graves' ophthalmopathy and Graves' hyperthyroidism. The authors enrolled newly diagnosed hyperthyroidism patients aged 18 to 65 with under 2 months' duration. Patients were excluded if they had other autoimmune diseases or uncontrolled infections, and likewise if pregnancy or lactation applied. Diagnosis was based on clinical symptoms, serum thyroxine, TRAb, thyroid ultrasound and orbital computed tomography. From germline, CDR1 is SNHLY and CDR2 FYNNEI. V was pared by 7 bases and J by 4 bases, with 14 bases between. There are 14 residues in the CDR3. With regard to this clonotype: Its antigen is still unknown.

Amplified TCR beta CDR3 regions were obtained using RNA transcripts as template. Second-round multiplex PCR followed a first-round RT-PCR using HTBI primers. A single record per CDR3 protein comes from TCRdb applying MiXCR to the multiplex PCR reads. The data show 900,000 to 1,200,000 distinct CDR3 sequences, approximately 35% seen once. Study-wide results and limits: Clonotypes were expanded in thyroid at above 0.001 frequency, and most also appeared in blood.

This TCR was recovered from an adult man with Graves' hyperthyroidism. The chain uses TRBV2 and TRBJ1-5; D is perhaps TRBD1 (6 bases). Sequencing was carried out using peripheral blood or thyroid tissue (not recorded which). The CDR3 nucleotides read TGTGCCAGCAATAGGGACACCCCGAATCAGCCCCAGCATTTT. Translating gives CASNRDTPNQPQHF.